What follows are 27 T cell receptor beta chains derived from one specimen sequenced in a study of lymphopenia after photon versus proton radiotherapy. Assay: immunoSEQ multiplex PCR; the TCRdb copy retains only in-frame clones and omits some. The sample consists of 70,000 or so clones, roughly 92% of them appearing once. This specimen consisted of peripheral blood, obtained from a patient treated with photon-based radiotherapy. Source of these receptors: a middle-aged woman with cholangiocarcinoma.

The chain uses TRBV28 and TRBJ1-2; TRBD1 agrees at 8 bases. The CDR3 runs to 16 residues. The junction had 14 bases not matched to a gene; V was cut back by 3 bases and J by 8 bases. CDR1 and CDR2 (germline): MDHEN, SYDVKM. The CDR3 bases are TGTGCCAGCAGTTTCTTGGACAGGGTTGGTTCGGACGGCTACACCTTC. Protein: CASSFLDRVGSDGYTF.

The chain's CDR3 is CASSFSRGVGGSYNEQFF. CDR3 sequence (DNA): TGTGCCAGCAGTTTCTCGCGGGGCGTAGGGGGTTCCTACAATGAGCAGTTCTTC. V is TRBV27 and J is TRBJ2-1, with D perhaps TRBD1 or TRBD2 (6 bases each). Germline CDR1 reads MNHEY; CDR2 reads SMNVEV (reference sequence). V lost 3 bases and J 1 base, leaving 19 bases between the germline ends. CDR3 length: 18 residues.

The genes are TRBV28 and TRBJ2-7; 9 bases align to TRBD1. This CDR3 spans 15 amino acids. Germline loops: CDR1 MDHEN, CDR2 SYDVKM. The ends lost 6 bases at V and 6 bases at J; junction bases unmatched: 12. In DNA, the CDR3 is TGTGCCAGCAGACCGCCCGGGACAGGGCTAGGCGAGCAGTACTTC. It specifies CASRPPGTGLGEQYF.

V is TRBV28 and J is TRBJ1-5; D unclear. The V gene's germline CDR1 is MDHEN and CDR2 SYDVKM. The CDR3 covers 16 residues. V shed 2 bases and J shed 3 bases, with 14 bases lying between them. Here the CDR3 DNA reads TGTGCCAGCAGTTTAGTCACCCCTGCAGACAATCAGCCCCAGCATTTT. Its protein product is CASSLVTPADNQPQHF.

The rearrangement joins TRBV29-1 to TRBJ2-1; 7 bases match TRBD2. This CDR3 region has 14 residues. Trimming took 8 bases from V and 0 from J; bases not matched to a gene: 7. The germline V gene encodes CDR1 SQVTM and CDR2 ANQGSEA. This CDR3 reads CSYIGGSSYNEQFF. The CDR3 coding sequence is TGCAGCTACATAGGCGGGAGCTCCTACAATGAGCAGTTCTTC.

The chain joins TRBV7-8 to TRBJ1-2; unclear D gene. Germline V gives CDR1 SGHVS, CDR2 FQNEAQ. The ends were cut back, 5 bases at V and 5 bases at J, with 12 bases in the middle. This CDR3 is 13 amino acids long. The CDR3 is CASSRDGGYGYTF. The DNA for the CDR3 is TGTGCCAGCAGCCGAGACGGAGGGTATGGCTACACCTTC.

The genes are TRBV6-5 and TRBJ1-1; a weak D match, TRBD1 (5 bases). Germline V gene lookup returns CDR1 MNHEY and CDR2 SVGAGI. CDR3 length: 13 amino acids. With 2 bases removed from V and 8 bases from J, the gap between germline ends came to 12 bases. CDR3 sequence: CASSYNSGLEAFF. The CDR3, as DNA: TGTGCCAGCAGTTACAACTCAGGGTTAGAAGCTTTCTTT.

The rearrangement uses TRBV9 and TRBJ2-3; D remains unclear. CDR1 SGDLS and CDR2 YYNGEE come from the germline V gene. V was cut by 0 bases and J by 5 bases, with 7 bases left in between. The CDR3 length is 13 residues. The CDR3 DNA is TGTGCCAGCAGCGTAGCGAGTATAGATACGCAGTATTTT. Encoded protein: CASSVASIDTQYF.

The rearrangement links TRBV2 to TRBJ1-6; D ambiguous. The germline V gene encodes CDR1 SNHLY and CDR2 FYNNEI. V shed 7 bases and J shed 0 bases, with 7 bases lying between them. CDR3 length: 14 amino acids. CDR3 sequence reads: CASKDSSYNSPLHF. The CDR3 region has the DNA TGTGCCAGCAAAGATAGCTCCTATAATTCACCCCTCCACTTT.

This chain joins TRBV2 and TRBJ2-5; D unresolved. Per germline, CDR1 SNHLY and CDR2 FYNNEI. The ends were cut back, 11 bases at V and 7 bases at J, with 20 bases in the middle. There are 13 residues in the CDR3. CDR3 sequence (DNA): TGTGCCTGTAGGAGACATCCGGGCGGGACCCAGTACTTC. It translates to CACRRHPGGTQYF.

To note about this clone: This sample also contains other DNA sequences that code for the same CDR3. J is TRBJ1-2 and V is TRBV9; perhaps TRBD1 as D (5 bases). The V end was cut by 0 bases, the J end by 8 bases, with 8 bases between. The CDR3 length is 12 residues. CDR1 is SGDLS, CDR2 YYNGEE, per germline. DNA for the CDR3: TGTGCCAGCAGCGTAGTTGGGGGAGGCTACACCTTC. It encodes CASSVVGGGYTF.

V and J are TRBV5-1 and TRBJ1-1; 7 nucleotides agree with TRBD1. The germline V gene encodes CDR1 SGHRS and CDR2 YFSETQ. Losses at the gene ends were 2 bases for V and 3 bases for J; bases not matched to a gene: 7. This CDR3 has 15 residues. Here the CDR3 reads CASSFPQGSDTEAFF. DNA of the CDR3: TGCGCCAGCAGCTTCCCACAGGGGAGTGACACTGAAGCTTTCTTT. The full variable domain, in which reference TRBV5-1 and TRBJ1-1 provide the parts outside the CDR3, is KAGVTQTPRYLIKTRGQQVTLSCSPISGHRSVSWYQQTPGQGLQFLFEYFSETQRNKGNFPGRFSGRQFSNSRSEMNVSTLELGDSALYLCASSFPQGSDTEAFFGQGTRLTVV.

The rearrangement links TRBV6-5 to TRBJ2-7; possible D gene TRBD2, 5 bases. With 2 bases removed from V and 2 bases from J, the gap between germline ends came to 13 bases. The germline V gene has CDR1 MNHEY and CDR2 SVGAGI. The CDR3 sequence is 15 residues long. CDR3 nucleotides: TGTGCCAGCAGTTACAATGTGGACTTGGCCTACGAGCAGTACTTC. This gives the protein CASSYNVDLAYEQYF.

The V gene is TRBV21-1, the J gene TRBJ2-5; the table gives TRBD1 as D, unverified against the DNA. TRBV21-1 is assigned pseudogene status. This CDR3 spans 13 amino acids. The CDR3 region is CASSEGPQETQYF. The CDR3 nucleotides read TGTGCCAGCAGCGAAGGGCCCCAAGAGACCCAGTACTTC.

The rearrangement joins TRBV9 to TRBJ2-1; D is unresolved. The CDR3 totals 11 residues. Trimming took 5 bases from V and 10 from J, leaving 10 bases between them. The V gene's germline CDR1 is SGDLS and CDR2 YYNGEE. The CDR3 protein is CASSGAGEQFF. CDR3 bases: TGTGCCAGCAGTGGCGCAGGCGAGCAGTTCTTC. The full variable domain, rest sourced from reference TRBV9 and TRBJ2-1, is DSGVTQTPKHLITATGQRVTLRCSPRSGDLSVYWYQQSLDQGLQFLIQYYNGEERAKGNILERFSAQQFPDLHSELNLSSLELGDSALYFCASSGAGEQFFGPGTRLTVL.

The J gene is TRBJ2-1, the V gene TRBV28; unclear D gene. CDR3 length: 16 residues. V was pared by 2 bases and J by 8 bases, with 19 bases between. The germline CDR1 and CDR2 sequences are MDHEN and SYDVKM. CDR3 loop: CASSLGVGSPPDEQFF. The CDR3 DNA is TGTGCCAGCAGTTTAGGGGTGGGCAGCCCCCCGGATGAGCAGTTCTTC.

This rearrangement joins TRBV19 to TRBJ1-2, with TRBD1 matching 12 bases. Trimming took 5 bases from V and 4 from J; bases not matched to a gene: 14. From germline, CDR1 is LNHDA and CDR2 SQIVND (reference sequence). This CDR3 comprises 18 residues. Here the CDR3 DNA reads TGTGCCAGTAGTTCTCCGCCGGGACAGGGGGCGCTTCGCTATGGCTACACCTTC. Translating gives CASSSPPGQGALRYGYTF.

This CDR3 is CASSVAGTPQETQYF. In DNA, the CDR3 is TGTGCCAGCAGCGTAGCAGGGACTCCTCAAGAGACCCAGTACTTC. The chain carries TRBV9 and TRBJ2-5; D might be TRBD2 (6 bases). The CDR3 is made up of 15 amino acids. Trimming took 0 bases from V and 2 from J, leaving 11 bases between them. Germline V lookup: CDR1 SGDLS, CDR2 YYNGEE.

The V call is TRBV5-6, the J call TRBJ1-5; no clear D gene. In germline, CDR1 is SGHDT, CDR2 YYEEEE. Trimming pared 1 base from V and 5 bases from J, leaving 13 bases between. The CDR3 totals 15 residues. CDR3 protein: CASSLTGMSHQPQHF. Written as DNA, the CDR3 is TGTGCCAGCAGCTTGACCGGGATGTCACATCAGCCCCAGCATTTT.

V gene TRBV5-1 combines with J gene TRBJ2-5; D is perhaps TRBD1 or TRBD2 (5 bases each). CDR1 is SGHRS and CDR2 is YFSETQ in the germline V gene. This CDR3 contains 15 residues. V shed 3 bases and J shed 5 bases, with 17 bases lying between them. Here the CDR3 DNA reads TGCGCCAGCAGCTACCAATCCCGGGACGGGGAGACCCAGTACTTC. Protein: CASSYQSRDGETQYF.

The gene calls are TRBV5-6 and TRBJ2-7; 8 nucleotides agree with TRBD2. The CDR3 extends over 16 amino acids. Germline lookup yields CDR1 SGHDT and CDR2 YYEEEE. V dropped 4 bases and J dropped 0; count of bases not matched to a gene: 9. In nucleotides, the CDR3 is TGTGCCAGCAGCCCCCTGGGTAGCGGGGCCTCCTACGAGCAGTACTTC. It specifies CASSPLGSGASYEQYF.

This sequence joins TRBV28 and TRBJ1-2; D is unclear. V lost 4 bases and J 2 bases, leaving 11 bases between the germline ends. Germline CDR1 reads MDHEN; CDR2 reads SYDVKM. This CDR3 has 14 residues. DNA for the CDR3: TGTGCCAGCAGTTCCCCTTCATGGAACTATGGCTACACCTTC. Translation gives CASSSPSWNYGYTF.

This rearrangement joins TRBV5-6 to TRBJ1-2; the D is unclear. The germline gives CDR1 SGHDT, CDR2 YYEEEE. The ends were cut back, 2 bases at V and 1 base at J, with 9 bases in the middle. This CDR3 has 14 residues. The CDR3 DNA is TGTGCCAGCAGCTTTGGTCGGGGTAACTATGGCTACACCTTC. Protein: CASSFGRGNYGYTF. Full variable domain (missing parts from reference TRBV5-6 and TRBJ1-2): DAGVTQSPTHLIKTRGQQVTLRCSPKSGHDTVSWYQQALGQGPQFIFQYYEEEERQRGNFPDRFSGHQFPNYSSELNVNALLLGDSALYLCASSFGRGNYGYTFGSGTRLTVV.

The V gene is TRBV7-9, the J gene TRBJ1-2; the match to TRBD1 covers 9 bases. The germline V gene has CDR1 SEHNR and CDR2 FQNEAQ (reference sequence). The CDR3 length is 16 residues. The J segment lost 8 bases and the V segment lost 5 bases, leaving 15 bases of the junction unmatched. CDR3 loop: CASSPGGQGIERGYTF. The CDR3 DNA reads TGTGCCAGCAGCCCCGGGGGACAGGGCATCGAGCGCGGCTACACCTTC.

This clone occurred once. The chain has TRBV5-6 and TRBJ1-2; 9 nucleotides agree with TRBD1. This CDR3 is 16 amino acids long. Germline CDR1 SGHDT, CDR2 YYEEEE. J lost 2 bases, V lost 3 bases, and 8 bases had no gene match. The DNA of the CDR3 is TGTGCCAGCAGCTCCCCGGGACAGGGTGAAAACTATGGCTACACCTTC. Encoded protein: CASSSPGQGENYGYTF.

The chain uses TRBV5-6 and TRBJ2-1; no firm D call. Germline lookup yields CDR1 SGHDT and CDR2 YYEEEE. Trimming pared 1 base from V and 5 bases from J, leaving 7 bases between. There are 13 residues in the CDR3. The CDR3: CASSLKIHNEQFF. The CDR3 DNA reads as TGTGCCAGCAGCTTGAAGATCCACAATGAGCAGTTCTTC.

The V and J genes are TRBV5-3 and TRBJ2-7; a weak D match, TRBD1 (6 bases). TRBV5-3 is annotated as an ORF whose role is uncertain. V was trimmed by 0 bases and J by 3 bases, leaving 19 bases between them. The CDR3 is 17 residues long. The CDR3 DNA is TGTGCCAGAAGCTTGGTTGCTTCGGGACACCTAGACTACGAGCAGTACTTC. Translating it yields CARSLVASGHLDYEQYF.